This T cell receptor (beta chain) was recovered during a study of blood T cell repertoires in COVID-19. Sequencing used immunoSEQ multiplex PCR; TCRdb keeps in-frame clones, though not all of them. This table has some 390,000 clones, around 91% appearing once. Donors were grouped by their self-reported clinical history. The TCR sequence derives from a man aged 25 to 40 who had recovered from COVID-19. What was sequenced was PBMCs or T cells enriched from blood (not recorded which).

This CDR3 reads CAPGDRPYNEQFF. Here the CDR3 DNA reads TGTGCTCCAGGGGACAGGCCCTACAATGAGCAGTTCTTC. The V call is TRBV7-6, the J call TRBJ2-1; 8 bases line up with TRBD1. Looked up from germline, CDR1 is SGHVS and CDR2 is FNYEAQ. The CDR3 length is 13 residues.